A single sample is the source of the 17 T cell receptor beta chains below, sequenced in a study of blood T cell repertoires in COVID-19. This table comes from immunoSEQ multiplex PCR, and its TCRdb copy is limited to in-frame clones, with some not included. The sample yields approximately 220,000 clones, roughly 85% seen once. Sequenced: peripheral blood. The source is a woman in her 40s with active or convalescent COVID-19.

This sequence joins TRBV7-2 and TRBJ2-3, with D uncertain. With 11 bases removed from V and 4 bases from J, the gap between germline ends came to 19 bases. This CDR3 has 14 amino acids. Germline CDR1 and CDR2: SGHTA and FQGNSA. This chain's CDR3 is CASSKELSSDTQYF. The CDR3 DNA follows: TGTGCCTCCTCCAAAGAGCTGTCTTCAGATACGCAGTATTTT.

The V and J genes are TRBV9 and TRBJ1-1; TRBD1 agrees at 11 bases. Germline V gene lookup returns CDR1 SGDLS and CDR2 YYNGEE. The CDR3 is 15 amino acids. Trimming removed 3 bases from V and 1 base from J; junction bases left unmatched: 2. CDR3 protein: CASSGDRGSNTEAFF. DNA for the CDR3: TGTGCCAGCAGCGGGGACAGGGGGTCGAACACTGAAGCTTTCTTT. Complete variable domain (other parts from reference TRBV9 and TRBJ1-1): DSGVTQTPKHLITATGQRVTLRCSPRSGDLSVYWYQQSLDQGLQFLIQYYNGEERAKGNILERFSAQQFPDLHSELNLSSLELGDSALYFCASSGDRGSNTEAFFGQGTRLTVV.

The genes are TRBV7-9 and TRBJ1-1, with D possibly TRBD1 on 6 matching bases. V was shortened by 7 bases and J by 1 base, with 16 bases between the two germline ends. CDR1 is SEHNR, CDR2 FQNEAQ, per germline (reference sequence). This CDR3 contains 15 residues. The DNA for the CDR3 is TGTGCCAGCACCCCCCAGGCAGGGGAGAACACTGAAGCTTTCTTT. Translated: CASTPQAGENTEAFF.

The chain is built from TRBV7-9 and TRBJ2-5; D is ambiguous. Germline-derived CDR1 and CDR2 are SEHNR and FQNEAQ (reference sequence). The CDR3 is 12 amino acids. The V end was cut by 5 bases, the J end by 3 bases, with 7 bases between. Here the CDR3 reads CASSRHKETQYF. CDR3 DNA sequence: TGTGCCAGCAGCCGACACAAAGAGACCCAGTACTTC.

The CDR3 sequence: CASKPDRSNIQYF. The CDR3 DNA follows: TGTGCCAGCAAACCCGACAGGTCAAACATTCAGTACTTC. This chain links TRBV2 with TRBJ2-4; D perhaps matches TRBD1 (6 bases). In germline, CDR1 is SNHLY, CDR2 FYNNEI. The CDR3 contains 13 residues. V lost 7 bases, J lost 6 bases, and 13 bases lay in between. The variable domain in full, with the rest retrieved from reference TRBV2 and TRBJ2-4, is EPEVTQTPSHQVTQMGQEVILRCVPISNHLYFYWYRQILGQKVEFLVSFYNNEISEKSEIFDDQFSVERPDGSNFTLKIRSTKLEDSAMYFCASKPDRSNIQYFGAGTRLSVL.

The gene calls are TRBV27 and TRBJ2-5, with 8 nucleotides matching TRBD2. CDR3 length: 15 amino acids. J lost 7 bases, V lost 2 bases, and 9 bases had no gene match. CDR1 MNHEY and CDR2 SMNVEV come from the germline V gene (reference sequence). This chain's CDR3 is CASSLQVSGEGTQYF. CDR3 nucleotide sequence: TGTGCCAGCAGTTTACAAGTTAGCGGGGAAGGGACCCAGTACTTC.

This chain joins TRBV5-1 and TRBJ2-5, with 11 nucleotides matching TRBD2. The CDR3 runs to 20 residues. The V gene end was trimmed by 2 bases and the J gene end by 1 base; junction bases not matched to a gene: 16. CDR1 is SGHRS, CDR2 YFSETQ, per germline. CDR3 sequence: CASSFVSSRTSGGGQETQYF. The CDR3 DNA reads TGCGCCAGCAGCTTCGTTTCCTCTCGAACTAGCGGGGGCGGCCAAGAGACCCAGTACTTC.

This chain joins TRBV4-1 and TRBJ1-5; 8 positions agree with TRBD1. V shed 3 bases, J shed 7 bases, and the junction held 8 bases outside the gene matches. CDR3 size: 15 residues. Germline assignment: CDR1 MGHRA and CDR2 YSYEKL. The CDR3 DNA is TGCGCCAGCAGCCACCTAGGACAGGGTGACCAGCCCCAGCATTTT. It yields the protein CASSHLGQGDQPQHF.

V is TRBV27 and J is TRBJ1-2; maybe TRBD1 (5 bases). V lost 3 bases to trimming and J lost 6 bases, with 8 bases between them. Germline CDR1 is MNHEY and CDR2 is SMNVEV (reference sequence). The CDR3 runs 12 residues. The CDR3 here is CASSFGGDGYTF. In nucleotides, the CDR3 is TGTGCCAGCAGTTTCGGGGGGGATGGCTACACCTTC.

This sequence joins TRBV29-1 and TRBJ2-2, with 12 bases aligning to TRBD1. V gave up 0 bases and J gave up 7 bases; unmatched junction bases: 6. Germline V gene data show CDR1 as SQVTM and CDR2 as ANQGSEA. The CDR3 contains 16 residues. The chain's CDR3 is CSVEDWDRGRHGELFF. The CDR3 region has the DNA TGCAGCGTTGAAGACTGGGACAGGGGGCGTCACGGGGAGCTGTTTTTT.

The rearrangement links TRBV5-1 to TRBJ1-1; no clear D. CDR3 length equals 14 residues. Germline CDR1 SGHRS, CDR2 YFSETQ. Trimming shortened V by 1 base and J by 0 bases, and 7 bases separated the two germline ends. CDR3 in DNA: TGCGCCAGCAGCTTGAGAGCGTTGAACACTGAAGCTTTCTTT. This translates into CASSLRALNTEAFF.

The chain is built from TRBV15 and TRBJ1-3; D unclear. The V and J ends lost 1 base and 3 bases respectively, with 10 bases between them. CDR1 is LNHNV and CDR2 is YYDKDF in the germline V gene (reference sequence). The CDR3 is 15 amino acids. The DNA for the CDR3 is TGTGCCACCAGCAGAGTGTCGGGTTTTGGAAACACCATATATTTT. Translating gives CATSRVSGFGNTIYF.

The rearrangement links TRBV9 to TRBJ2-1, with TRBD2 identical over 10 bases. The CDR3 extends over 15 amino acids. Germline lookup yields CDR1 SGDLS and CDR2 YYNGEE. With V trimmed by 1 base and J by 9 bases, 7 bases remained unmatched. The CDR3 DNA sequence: TGTGCCAGCAGCGTAAACAGCGGGGGGGCCGGTGAGCAGTTCTTC. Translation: CASSVNSGGAGEQFF.

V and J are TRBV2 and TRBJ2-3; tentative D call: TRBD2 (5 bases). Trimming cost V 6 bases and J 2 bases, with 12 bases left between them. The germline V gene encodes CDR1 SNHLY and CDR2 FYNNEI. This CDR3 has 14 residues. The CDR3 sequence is CASRLGVNTDTQYF. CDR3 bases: TGTGCCAGCAGACTGGGAGTTAACACAGATACGCAGTATTTT.

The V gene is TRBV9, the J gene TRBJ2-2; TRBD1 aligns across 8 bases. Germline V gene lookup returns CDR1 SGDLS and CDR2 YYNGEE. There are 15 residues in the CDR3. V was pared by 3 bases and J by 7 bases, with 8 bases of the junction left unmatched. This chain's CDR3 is CASSAATGDIGELFF. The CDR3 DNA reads TGTGCCAGCAGCGCAGCGACAGGGGATATCGGGGAGCTGTTTTTT.

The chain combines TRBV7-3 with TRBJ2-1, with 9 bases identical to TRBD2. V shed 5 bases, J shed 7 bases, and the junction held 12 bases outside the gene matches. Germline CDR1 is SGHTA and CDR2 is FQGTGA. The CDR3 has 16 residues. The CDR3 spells CASSTSGASGMNEQFF. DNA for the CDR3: TGTGCCAGCAGCACGTCGGGGGCTAGCGGGATGAATGAGCAGTTCTTC.

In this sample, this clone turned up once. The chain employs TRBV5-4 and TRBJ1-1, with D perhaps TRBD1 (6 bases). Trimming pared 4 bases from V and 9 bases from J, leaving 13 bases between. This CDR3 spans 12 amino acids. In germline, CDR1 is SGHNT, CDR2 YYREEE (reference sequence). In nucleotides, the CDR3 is TGTGCCAGCAGCCTACAGGGTTTTCAAGCTTTCTTT. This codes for CASSLQGFQAFF.